This T cell receptor beta chain originates from a study of CD8 T cells in Susac syndrome (dated by TCRdb to between 2018 and 2021). Regarding the research as a whole: Repertoire sequencing was used to test whether CD8+ T cell activation and differentiation in Susac syndrome was antigen driven.

The CDR3 runs 13 amino acids, cysteine and phenylalanine included. Only the CDR3 DNA is retained, 39 bases long and in frame from the first base. V loses 0 bases, J loses 3 bases, and the germline ends lie 6 bases apart. Per the germline V gene (reference sequence), GTSNPN is the CDR1 and SVGIG is the CDR2. Peripheral blood CD8+ and CD4+ T cells from healthy donors, Susac syndrome patients and multiple sclerosis patients were profiled using high-throughput TCR beta sequencing. The multiple sclerosis controls were treatment-naive patients who had stable or active relapsing-remitting disease and met the revised McDonald criteria. Bulk CD8+ and CD4+ T cells were purified by magnetic negative isolation, while CD8+ TEMRA cells were enriched using FACS. Blood was collected in EDTA tubes and processed within 24 hours, with PBMCs isolated through density gradient centrifugation. PBMCs intended for TCR sequencing were frozen in liquid nitrogen and were later thawed in a 37 degrees C water bath. A purity of at least 90% was achieved for sorted or isolated CD4+, CD8+ and CD8+ TEMRA cells.

The full study reports these points: The TCR sequencing and HLA analysis was acknowledged to have included a relatively small number of individuals.

RNA was extracted using the RNeasy kit, and roughly 0.5 to 1 microgram was reverse transcribed with random hexamers. The immunoSEQ multiplex PCR assay, which covers 54 Vbeta and 13 Jbeta segments, was used to amplify TCR beta CDR3 regions. PCR amplification bias was corrected by using a synthetic template baseline for primer optimization and computational correction. The authors' pipeline ran thus. Reads were annotated to V, D and J genes per IMGT and analyzed with immunoSEQ Analyzer, keeping only productive sequences. Clonality was calculated as one minus the Shannon entropy normalized by log2 of the number of productive unique sequences. Public and private clones were assessed among the 100 most prevalent clones of each patient and control. Clones were defined as Susac-specific when absent from the healthy and MS cohorts, from 1,000 to 1,100 published viral clones and from other ImmuneACCESS disease sequences. TCRdb reworked the public reads: Q25 trimming with fastp, MiXCR clone assembly, productive beta chains retained. Rows are combined by CDR3 protein, so each entry shows the most common genes and DNA. None of the V and J calls come from the authors' own analysis; TCRdb made them. The sample contains 180,000 or so distinct CDR3 sequences, roughly 96% of them found a single time. In total, the top ten clones hold roughly 0.094% of the sample.

This clonotype occurred once. Its antigen is not yet known. No base-level quality is on record; no much larger clone is a single base apart. One read alone makes for weak evidence. The clonotype was recovered from a human donor with multiple sclerosis. Material: CD4+ T cells from PBMCs. Recombination connected TRBV30 to TRBJ1-5; no D gene is confidently identified. The nucleotides read TGTGCCTGGAGTGTACAGCACAATCAGCCCCAGCATTTT. Protein translation: CAWSVQHNQPQHF.